Shown below are 16 T cell receptor beta chains from a single sample sequenced in a study of spatial heterogeneity in lung cancer. Time point here: blood at routine non-recurrence follow-up after resection. MiXCR, applied by TCRdb to the 5' RACE reads, yields one record per CDR3 protein. The sample contains around 98,000 distinct CDR3 sequences, roughly a fifth of which appear only once. Sequencing used PBMCs, obtained at follow-up. The receptor set was obtained from a male donor with early-stage non-small cell lung cancer.

In this sample, this clonotype turned up a few times. Relative to the germline gene, one junction end is altered; a read error may explain this. This chain connects TRBV2 to TRBJ2-3, with 13 bases identical to TRBD2. The CDR3 covers 15 residues. From germline, CDR1 is SNHLY and CDR2 FYNNEI. CDR3 sequence reads: CASNELAGGKDTQYF. The CDR3 bases are TGTGCCAGCAATGAACTAGCGGGGGGGAAAGATACGCAGTATTTT.

V usage is TRBV5-1 and J usage is TRBJ2-2; D is unclear. From germline, CDR1 is SGHRS and CDR2 YFSETQ. The CDR3 is 15 residues long. Trimming removed 0 bases at V and 6 bases at J, with 12 bases between. The chain's CDR3 is CASSLAVANPGELFF. CDR3 nucleotides: TGCGCCAGCAGCTTGGCAGTAGCCAATCCCGGGGAGCTGTTTTTT.

This sequence joins TRBV6-5 and TRBJ2-1, with TRBD2 matching 9 bases. CDR1 and CDR2 from the germline V gene are MNHEY and SVGAGI. This CDR3 region has 16 residues. With V trimmed by 4 bases and J by 1 base, 5 bases remained unmatched. DNA of the CDR3: TGTGCCAGCAGTTCCCTGACTAGCGGATCCTACAATGAGCAGTTCTTC. Translation: CASSSLTSGSYNEQFF.

This clonotype appeared many times. A junction boundary mismatches the germline segment, possibly from a read error. The chain joins TRBV20-1 to TRBJ1-2; TRBD1 matches 7 bases. CDR3 length: 11 residues. Germline lookup yields CDR1 DFQATT and CDR2 SNEGSKA (reference sequence). The CDR3 nucleotides are TGCAGTGCTAGGACAGGGTCCCTCGGCGCCTTC. Its protein is CSARTGSLGAF.

This clonotype was recorded many times. The gene calls are TRBV7-7 and TRBJ1-1, with TRBD1 matching 7 bases. The germline CDR1 and CDR2 sequences are SSHAT and FNYEAQ (reference sequence). The J segment lost 8 bases and the V segment lost 5 bases, leaving 8 bases of the junction unmatched. This CDR3 has 13 residues. CDR3 sequence (DNA): TGTGCCAGCAGCGCCGACAGGGTCTCGGAAGCTTTCTTT. This encodes CASSADRVSEAFF.

This clonotype was recorded many times. The CDR3 reads CASSLEARPNTEAFF. DNA of the CDR3: TGTGCCAGCAGCTTAGAAGCCAGACCGAACACTGAAGCTTTCTTT. The chain combines TRBV7-2 with TRBJ1-1; D not certain. V was trimmed by 1 base and J by 1 base, leaving 10 bases between them. The germline V gene has CDR1 SGHTA and CDR2 FQGNSA. The CDR3 contains 15 residues.

The chain couples TRBV30 to TRBJ2-1; perhaps D is TRBD1 or TRBD2 (7 bases each). The CDR3 extends over 15 amino acids. Germline CDR1 GTSNPN, CDR2 SVGIG (reference sequence). The germline V and J ends were trimmed by 3 bases and 2 bases, with 14 bases remaining between them. CDR3 sequence: CAWSRGGGAYNEQFF. The CDR3 DNA sequence: TGTGCCTGGAGCCGGGGAGGGGGCGCCTACAATGAGCAGTTCTTC. The whole variable domain, filled in from reference TRBV30 and TRBJ2-1, reads SQTIHQWPATLVQPVGSPLSLECTVEGTSNPNLYWYRQAAGRGLQLLFYSVGIGQISSEVPQNLSASRPQDRQFILSSKKLLLSDSGFYLCAWSRGGGAYNEQFFGPGTRLTVL.

The sample holds one count of this clonotype. This chain uses TRBV5-1 with TRBJ2-1, with D perhaps matching TRBD1 (6 bases). CDR3 length: 13 amino acids. V lost 5 bases, J lost 5 bases, and 11 bases lay in between. The V gene's germline CDR1 is SGHRS and CDR2 YFSETQ. CDR3 sequence reads: CASRAGTNNEQFF. The CDR3 bases are TGCGCCAGCAGGGCCGGGACAAACAATGAGCAGTTCTTC.

The chain has TRBV10-3 and TRBJ2-1; unclear D gene. CDR3 length: 10 amino acids. V lost 8 bases and J 1 base, leaving 0 bases between the germline ends. The V gene's germline CDR1 is ENHRY and CDR2 SYGVKD. The CDR3 protein is CAISYNEQFF. CDR3 nucleotide sequence: TGTGCCATCTCCTACAATGAGCAGTTCTTC.

This clonotype was detected a few times. The genes are TRBV19 and TRBJ2-3; D remains ambiguous. CDR3 length: 14 residues. V lost 0 bases to trimming and J lost 3 bases, with 7 bases between them. Germline V gene data show CDR1 as LNHDA and CDR2 as SQIVND (reference sequence). This chain's CDR3 is CASSIERYTDTQYF. In DNA form, the CDR3 reads TGTGCCAGTAGTATAGAGAGGTATACAGATACGCAGTATTTT.

This clonotype was found once. The chain uses TRBV11-2 and TRBJ2-3; TRBD2 might be the D (6 bases). The CDR3 contains 16 residues. Trimming left V 4 bases short and J 2 bases short, with 16 bases between. Germline loops: CDR1 SGHAT, CDR2 FQNNGV. As DNA, the CDR3 is TGTGCCAGCAGCTCCCCCGGGCGGGAAATCACAGATACGCAGTATTTT. Translating it yields CASSSPGREITDTQYF.

Many counts were recorded for this clonotype. J is TRBJ2-1 and V is TRBV7-9; 9 positions agree with TRBD2. The CDR3 totals 16 residues. Germline CDR1 and CDR2: SEHNR and FQNEAQ (reference sequence). Losses at the gene ends were 5 bases for V and 1 base for J; bases not matched to a gene: 6. The CDR3 DNA reads as TGTGCCAGCAGCAAAACTAGCGGGCTTTCCTACAATGAGCAGTTCTTC. It yields the protein CASSKTSGLSYNEQFF.

The chain couples TRBV7-9 to TRBJ1-2; no definite D call. The length of the CDR3 is 13 residues. With 5 bases removed from V and 4 bases from J, the gap between germline ends came to 11 bases. The germline CDR1 and CDR2 sequences are SEHNR and FQNEAQ (reference sequence). The DNA of the CDR3 is TGTGCCAGCAGCAAGGACGGAGGCTATGGCTACACCTTC. It codes for CASSKDGGYGYTF.

This clonotype came up a few times. This chain uses TRBV2 with TRBJ2-2, with a tentative D call TRBD1 (6 bases). Looked up from germline, CDR1 is SNHLY and CDR2 is FYNNEI. The CDR3 covers 15 residues. The V gene lost 6 bases and the J gene lost 0 bases, with 11 bases spanning the gap. CDR3 sequence (DNA): TGTGCCAGCAGAGTGGACAGAACGAACACCGGGGAGCTGTTTTTT. This codes for CASRVDRTNTGELFF.

The chain has TRBV30 and TRBJ1-6; TRBD1 might be the D (5 bases). The V end lost 5 bases, the J end lost 12 bases, and 35 bases lay between the germline ends. CDR1 and CDR2 (germline): GTSNPN, SVGIG (reference sequence). The CDR3 spans 19 residues. DNA for the CDR3: TGTGCCTGGGTTGAGGCAGGGAGTGGTAGAAGCAACCCGGGGGTACCCCTCCACTTT. Translated, it gives CAWVEAGSGRSNPGVPLHF.

The V call is TRBV30, the J call TRBJ1-3; no definite D call. Trimming left V 3 bases short and J 0 bases short, with 9 bases between. The CDR3 loop spans 14 amino acids. The germline gives CDR1 GTSNPN, CDR2 SVGIG (reference sequence). CDR3 DNA sequence: TGTGCCTGGAGCTCCGGGAACTCTGGAAACACCATATATTTT. This translates into CAWSSGNSGNTIYF.